A single sample gave rise to the 14 T cell receptor beta chains below, sequenced in a study of blood T cells in healthy people across ages. Combining a sample-barcoded 5' primer with a J-beta primer mix, a second PCR ran for roughly 7 to 12 cycles. TCRdb fed the 5' RACE reads into MiXCR, producing one record per CDR3 protein. The sample shows about 1.4 million distinct CDR3 sequences, 59% of them seen only once. Sequences were obtained from blood. These receptor sequences come from a man between 18 and 29 years old in good health.

This clonotype turned up a few times. The chain couples TRBV27 to TRBJ1-6, with D unresolved. Germline-derived CDR1 and CDR2 are MNHEY and SMNVEV (reference sequence). The V end was cut by 5 bases, the J end by 5 bases, with 7 bases between. This CDR3 comprises 13 residues. The CDR3 region has the DNA TGTGCCAGCAGTCCACTCGATAATTCACCCCTCCACTTT. Its protein product is CASSPLDNSPLHF.

V gene TRBV14 combines with J gene TRBJ2-7; TRBD2 agrees at 11 bases. The CDR3 sequence is 18 residues long. CDR1 is SGHDN and CDR2 is FVKESK in the germline V gene. Losses at the gene ends were 0 bases for V and 3 bases for J; bases not matched to a gene: 10. The CDR3 coding sequence is TGTGCCAGCAGCCAAGATCGGTTGACTAGCGGGGCTCACTACGAGCAGTACTTC. As protein: CASSQDRLTSGAHYEQYF.

This chain connects TRBV4-1 to TRBJ2-5; D may match TRBD1 or TRBD2 (5 bases each). Trimming removed 1 base from V and 11 bases from J, with 26 bases in between. The CDR3 is 17 amino acids. The germline gives CDR1 MGHRA, CDR2 YSYEKL. The chain's CDR3 is CASSQVRGPGLNNEQYF. The DNA for the CDR3 is TGCGCCAGCAGCCAAGTTCGGGGACCGGGATTGAACAATGAGCAGTACTTC.

The rearrangement uses TRBV28 and TRBJ2-1, with a possible D match to TRBD1 (6 bases). Deletions cut 2 bases from V and 8 bases from J, with 22 bases between. In germline, CDR1 is MDHEN, CDR2 SYDVKM. The CDR3 has 17 residues. In nucleotides, the CDR3 is TGTGCCAGCAGTTTAAACCCCGTGGACAGCTCCAGGGATGAGCAGTTCTTC. Translated: CASSLNPVDSSRDEQFF.

The chain carries TRBV12-3 or TRBV12-4 and TRBJ2-1; TRBD2 matches at 9 bases. Trimming removed 5 bases from V and 2 bases from J; junction bases left unmatched: 7. This CDR3 region has 16 residues. CDR3: CASSGELAGTYNEQFF. For the CDR3, the DNA is TGTGCCAGCAGTGGGGAGCTAGCGGGGACCTACAATGAGCAGTTCTTC.

This chain uses TRBV29-1 with TRBJ1-2, with 8 bases matching TRBD1. The CDR3 contains 12 residues. Germline V gene lookup returns CDR1 SQVTM and CDR2 ANQGSEA. The V gene end was trimmed by 8 bases and the J gene end by 5 bases; junction bases not matched to a gene: 7. CDR3 sequence reads: CSMTGTGYGYTF. CDR3 DNA sequence: TGCAGCATGACCGGGACAGGTTATGGCTACACCTTC.

The chain carries TRBV25-1 and TRBJ2-5, with TRBD2 matching 9 bases. Judging by the DNA end, TRBJ2-7 fits better; the J call may be wrong. CDR1 and CDR2 (germline): MGHDK, SYGVNS. The CDR3 covers 14 residues. The CDR3 region is CASRPAGGTYEQYF. The CDR3 region has the DNA TGTGCCAGCAGACCGGCGGGAGGGACCTACGAGCAGTACTTC.

This chain connects TRBV7-2 to TRBJ2-7; 10 nucleotides match TRBD2. V lost 5 bases and J lost 2; bases outside the gene matches: 9. CDR1 SGHTA and CDR2 FQGNSA come from the germline V gene. The CDR3 runs to 16 residues. CDR3 sequence: CASSRPTAGGPYEQYF. The CDR3 nucleotides read TGTGCCAGCAGCCGCCCAACAGCGGGAGGGCCCTACGAGCAGTACTTC.

A note on this clonotype: A read error may explain this, as a much larger clone is one base away. The chain is built from TRBV2 and TRBJ2-5, with D unresolved. The CDR3 sequence is 13 residues long. Germline values: CDR1 SNHLY, CDR2 FYNNEI. V lost 4 bases to trimming and J lost 2 bases, with 8 bases between them. CDR3 sequence reads: CASSGAMQETQYF. CDR3 coding DNA: TGTGCCAGCAGTGGGGCTATGCAAGAGACCCAGTACTTC.

V gene TRBV20-1 combines with J gene TRBJ2-7; D perhaps matches TRBD1 (6 bases). V lost 6 bases, J lost 7 bases, and 19 bases lay in between. The CDR3 covers 13 residues. Germline-derived CDR1 and CDR2 are DFQATT and SNEGSKA (reference sequence). The CDR3 bases are TGCAGTGCATCTTCCGGGACAACATGGGAGCAGTACTTC. Translation: CSASSGTTWEQYF.

The chain uses TRBV9 and TRBJ2-5; the match to TRBD2 covers 10 bases. The germline V gene encodes CDR1 SGDLS and CDR2 YYNGEE. The trim removed 4 bases at V and 5 bases at J, leaving 11 bases unmatched. CDR3 length equals 16 residues. As DNA, the CDR3 is TGTGCCAGCAGCCTTATGGGGAGCGGGAGGGGTGAGACCCAGTACTTC. The encoded protein is CASSLMGSGRGETQYF.

The chain employs TRBV7-2 and TRBJ2-7; TRBD1 agrees at 7 bases. Per the germline V gene, CDR1 is SGHTA and CDR2 is FQGNSA. V was clipped by 1 base and J by 5 bases; unmatched bases: 14. The CDR3 covers 17 residues. The CDR3 here is CASSLESPGGESHEQYF. The CDR3 DNA is TGTGCCAGCAGCTTAGAATCCCCAGGGGGAGAGTCCCACGAGCAGTACTTC.

The J gene is TRBJ1-2, the V gene TRBV28, with TRBD1 matching over 8 bases. Germline CDR1 is MDHEN and CDR2 is SYDVKM. CDR3 length equals 13 residues. V shed 6 bases, J shed 8 bases, and the junction held 8 bases outside the gene matches. The CDR3 DNA reads as TGTGCCAGCAGCGGACAGGGAATTACAGGCTACACCTTC. Its translation is CASSGQGITGYTF.

This clonotype was counted between two and nine times. Given a much more abundant clone one base away, this may be a read error. The V call is TRBV5-1, the J call TRBJ2-5, with D unclear. Germline CDR1 and CDR2: SGHRS and YFSETQ. V lost 2 bases, J lost 1 base, and 3 bases lay in between. This CDR3 spans 12 amino acids. CDR3 sequence: CASSFAQETQYF. As DNA, the CDR3 is TGCGCCAGCAGCTTCGCCCAAGAGACCCAGTACTTC.